These 20 T cell receptor beta chains were sequenced from one sample in a study of blood T cell repertoires in COVID-19. Generated by immunoSEQ multiplex PCR, the TCRdb table keeps only in-frame clones and is missing some. The table records roughly 46,000 clones, about 88% of them present only once. The sequenced sample consisted of PBMCs or T cells enriched from blood (not recorded which). Source of these receptors: a woman aged 45-65 years who had recovered from COVID-19.

This clone was recorded once. The chain uses TRBV28 and TRBJ1-6; no clear D gene. Germline CDR1 reads MDHEN; CDR2 reads SYDVKM. The V gene lost 5 bases and the J gene lost 0 bases, with 17 bases spanning the gap. The CDR3 is made up of 18 amino acids. Written as DNA, the CDR3 is TGTGCCAGCAGTCCCGCGTATTATTGGAGCTCCTATAATTCACCCCTCCACTTT. Amino acids: CASSPAYYWSSYNSPLHF. Full variable domain (remainder filled in from reference TRBV28 and TRBJ1-6): DVKVTQSSRYLVKRTGEKVFLECVQDMDHENMFWYRQDPGLGLRLIYFSYDVKMKEKGDIPEGYSVSREKKERFSLILESASTNQTSMYLCASSPAYYWSSYNSPLHFGNGTRLTVT.

The chain uses TRBV7-2 and TRBJ2-7; TRBD2 agrees at 7 bases. The J segment lost 3 bases and the V segment lost 2 bases, leaving 16 bases of the junction unmatched. The germline CDR1 and CDR2 sequences are SGHTA and FQGNSA. The length of the CDR3 is 18 residues. The CDR3 loop reads CASSLYGSSGATNYEQYF. The CDR3 DNA is TGTGCCAGCAGCTTATATGGCTCGAGCGGGGCTACCAACTACGAGCAGTACTTC.

The chain has TRBV4-2 and TRBJ1-2, with a weak D call TRBD1 (6 bases). Trimming left V 3 bases short and J 2 bases short, with 13 bases between. The CDR3 is 15 residues long. The germline gives CDR1 LGHNA, CDR2 YNFKEQ. The CDR3 DNA is TGTGCCAGCAGCCAGGCGGACAGTGAAAACTATGGCTACACCTTC. Amino acids: CASSQADSENYGYTF.

This clone was counted only a few times. This sequence joins TRBV28 and TRBJ1-1; 11 nucleotides align to TRBD1. Germline V gene data show CDR1 as MDHEN and CDR2 as SYDVKM. J was trimmed by 10 bases and V by 5 bases; bases with no gene match: 12. The CDR3 covers 15 residues. The CDR3 coding sequence is TGTGCCAGCAGTCGAACCGGGACAGGGGGTTTTGCAGCTTTCTTT. Translating it yields CASSRTGTGGFAAFF.

The chain employs TRBV2 and TRBJ2-1, with a possible D match to TRBD2 (6 bases). V was shortened by 1 base and J by 4 bases, with 11 bases between the two germline ends. Germline assignment: CDR1 SNHLY and CDR2 FYNNEI. The CDR3 length is 15 residues. In nucleotides, the CDR3 is TGTGCCAGCAGTGAAGTGGCGGGGAGATACAATGAGCAGTTCTTC. Residues: CASSEVAGRYNEQFF.

The rearrangement links TRBV2 to TRBJ2-7; 8 positions match TRBD2. The CDR3 is 16 residues long. CDR1 is SNHLY and CDR2 is FYNNEI in the germline V gene. Trimming removed 6 bases from V and 6 bases from J; junction bases left unmatched: 16. CDR3 region: CASRALLAEQKLEQYF. The CDR3 DNA sequence: TGTGCCAGCAGGGCCTTACTAGCGGAGCAGAAGCTCGAGCAGTACTTC.

The chain links TRBV18 to TRBJ2-7; possible D gene TRBD2, 6 bases. The V and J ends lost 0 bases and 3 bases respectively, with 12 bases between them. From germline, CDR1 is KGHSH and CDR2 LQKENI. The CDR3 has 15 amino acids. The CDR3 DNA reads TGTGCCAGCTCACCACCCGGGGGTCCGGTCTACGAGCAGTACTTC. It yields the protein CASSPPGGPVYEQYF. The full variable domain, with the rest looked up from reference TRBV18 and TRBJ2-7, is NAGVMQNPRHLVRRRGQEARLRCSPMKGHSHVYWYRQLPEEGLKFMVYLQKENIIDESGMPKERFSAEFPKEGPSILRIQQVVRGDSAAYFCASSPPGGPVYEQYFGPGTRLTVT.

The J gene is TRBJ2-3, the V gene TRBV2, with a tentative D call TRBD2 (6 bases). CDR1 SNHLY and CDR2 FYNNEI come from the germline V gene. V gave up 6 bases and J gave up 5 bases, with 18 bases separating them. CDR3 length: 15 amino acids. CDR3 sequence reads: CASRGRRLAQDTQYF. CDR3 nucleotide sequence: TGTGCCAGCAGGGGGCGGCGGCTAGCGCAAGATACGCAGTATTTT.

This chain joins TRBV4-2 and TRBJ1-1, with 7 bases aligning to TRBD1. V lost 5 bases to trimming and J lost 2 bases; unmatched junction nucleotides: 11. This CDR3 spans 16 amino acids. The germline gives CDR1 LGHNA, CDR2 YNFKEQ. The CDR3 is CASSTPTGTENTEAFF. In DNA form, the CDR3 reads TGTGCCAGCAGCACACCTACCGGGACAGAAAACACTGAAGCTTTCTTT.

J is TRBJ2-7 and V is TRBV27; D possibly corresponds to TRBD1 (5 bases). With 3 bases removed from V and 1 base from J, the gap between germline ends came to 7 bases. CDR3 size: 13 residues. Germline lookup yields CDR1 MNHEY and CDR2 SMNVEV (reference sequence). This CDR3 reads CASSFRDSYEQYF. In DNA form, the CDR3 reads TGTGCCAGCAGTTTCAGGGATTCCTACGAGCAGTACTTC.

This chain joins TRBV11-2 and TRBJ2-1; 10 bases line up with TRBD2. The CDR3 has 16 amino acids. The V gene end was trimmed by 4 bases and the J gene end by 5 bases; junction bases not matched to a gene: 8. Germline assignment: CDR1 SGHAT and CDR2 FQNNGV. The CDR3 here is CASSSSSGSWNNEQFF. CDR3 DNA sequence: TGTGCCAGCAGCTCGTCTAGCGGGAGTTGGAACAATGAGCAGTTCTTC. The entire variable domain, with the rest obtained from reference TRBV11-2 and TRBJ2-1, is as follows: EAGVAQSPRYKIIEKRQSVAFWCNPISGHATLYWYQQILGQGPKLLIQFQNNGVVDDSQLPKDRFSAERLKGVDSTLKIQPAKLEDSAVYLCASSSSSGSWNNEQFFGPGTRLTVL.

The rearrangement links TRBV19 to TRBJ2-6, with D hard to call. The CDR3 has 14 amino acids. Trimming took 7 bases from V and 0 from J, leaving 7 bases between them. Per the germline V gene, CDR1 is LNHDA and CDR2 is SQIVND (reference sequence). The CDR3 DNA is TGTGCCAGTAAGCCGAGCTCTGGGGCCAACGTCCTGACTTTC. The encoded protein is CASKPSSGANVLTF. The full variable domain, in which reference TRBV19 and TRBJ2-6 provide the parts outside the CDR3, is DGGITQSPKYLFRKEGQNVTLSCEQNLNHDAMYWYRQDPGQGLRLIYYSQIVNDFQKGDIAEGYSVSREKKESFPLTVTSAQKNPTAFYLCASKPSSGANVLTFGAGSRLTVL.

This clone occurred once. J is TRBJ1-4 and V is TRBV6-6; 9 bases line up with TRBD1. CDR3 length: 13 amino acids. The junction had 3 bases not matched to a gene; V was cut back by 8 bases and J by 5 bases. Germline V gives CDR1 MNHNY, CDR2 SVGAGI (reference sequence). The CDR3 DNA reads TGTGCCAGCCGGGGGACAGGGAATGAAAAACTGTTTTTT. Protein product: CASRGTGNEKLFF.

The chain uses TRBV20-1 and TRBJ2-1, with 12 bases matching TRBD2. Germline assignment: CDR1 DFQATT and CDR2 SNEGSKA (reference sequence). The CDR3 consists of 23 residues. With V trimmed by 3 bases and J by 1 base, 25 bases remained unmatched. DNA for the CDR3: TGCAGTGCTAGTTCGTTGTGGGCAGGGATGCTAGCGGGAGGGCCTGGGTCCTACAATGAGCAGTTCTTC. Translated, it gives CSASSLWAGMLAGGPGSYNEQFF.

This chain joins TRBV28 and TRBJ2-7, with 10 bases that match TRBD1. V shed 4 bases, J shed 2 bases, and the junction held 2 bases outside the gene matches. The CDR3 runs to 14 residues. The germline V gene has CDR1 MDHEN and CDR2 SYDVKM. This CDR3 is CASSSGTGAYEQYF. As DNA, the CDR3 is TGTGCCAGCAGTTCCGGGACAGGGGCCTACGAGCAGTACTTC.

V usage is TRBV27 and J usage is TRBJ1-6, with 10 bases identical to TRBD1. This CDR3 contains 13 residues. J gave up 10 bases and V 6 bases, and 3 bases lay outside the gene matches. Germline V gene lookup returns CDR1 MNHEY and CDR2 SMNVEV (reference sequence). CDR3 residues: CASRRDRGSPLHF. CDR3 DNA: TGTGCCAGCAGGCGGGACAGGGGATCACCCCTCCACTTT.

This sequence joins TRBV29-1 and TRBJ2-1; D might be TRBD2 (5 bases). Trimming removed 0 bases at V and 2 bases at J, with 14 bases between. Germline loops: CDR1 SQVTM, CDR2 ANQGSEA. CDR3 length equals 16 residues. CDR3 sequence reads: CSVEDRWSGTYNEQFF. DNA for the CDR3: TGCAGCGTTGAAGATCGGTGGAGCGGAACCTACAATGAGCAGTTCTTC.

The chain uses TRBV11-2 and TRBJ2-7; D unresolved. V was cut by 5 bases and J by 4 bases, with 9 bases left in between. This CDR3 is built from 12 residues. In germline, CDR1 is SGHAT, CDR2 FQNNGV. The CDR3 region is CASSPILYEQYF. DNA of the CDR3: TGTGCCAGCAGCCCGATACTGTACGAGCAGTACTTC.

The chain couples TRBV7-2 to TRBJ2-5; 8 bases align to TRBD2. V shed 4 bases, J shed 2 bases, and the junction held 6 bases outside the gene matches. CDR3 length: 15 residues. From germline, CDR1 is SGHTA and CDR2 FQGNSA. The CDR3 loop is CASSSQPSGQETQYF. DNA of the CDR3: TGTGCCAGCAGCTCTCAACCTAGCGGGCAAGAGACCCAGTACTTC.

This rearrangement joins TRBV5-6 to TRBJ2-1, with TRBD2 identical over 11 bases. Trimming removed 2 bases from V and 6 bases from J; junction bases left unmatched: 7. CDR3 length: 16 amino acids. Germline assignment: CDR1 SGHDT and CDR2 YYEEEE. In DNA, the CDR3 is TGTGCCAGCAGCTTCCGTAGCGGGGGGGCTTTCAATGAGCAGTTCTTC. This sequence encodes CASSFRSGGAFNEQFF.